This is a list of T cell receptor beta chains from one sample in a study of T-cell reconstitution after alpha-beta-depleted transplantation in children. TCRdb reprocessed the PCR reads via MiXCR and lists one record per CDR3 protein. The sample includes some 280,000 distinct CDR3 sequences, roughly 9.5% of them seen just once. This sample comprised PBMCs from the stem cell graft donor, obtained from the stem cell graft. The source of these receptors is a human donor who donated a stem cell graft to a child with SCID. Each CDR3 is given with its conserved first and last residue. Each record gives: D gene, clone size, V gene, J gene, CDR3 DNA, CDR3 protein. The D gene is left open where the match is weak. Only some rows state a clone size, as once, few, many or a class for expanded clones.

-,-,TRBV3-1,TRBJ2-3,TGTGCCAGCTGCAAGGAGGGGACTGGGACAGATACGCAGTATTTT,CASCKEGTGTDTQYF
-,many,TRBV5-1,TRBJ1-4,TGCGCCAGCAGCTTGGCCGGGCAGGGATATGAAAAACTGTTTTTT,CASSLAGQGYEKLFF
-,few,TRBV10-1,TRBJ2-3,TGCGCCAGCAGTGAGTCCGGGGGAAATACGCAGTATTTT,CASSESGGNTQYF
-,few,TRBV7-2,TRBJ2-5,TGTGCCAGCTCCGGACATTTGGGTCAAGAGACCCAGTACTTC,CASSGHLGQETQYF
TRBD2,-,TRBV7-3,TRBJ2-3,TGTGCCAGCAGCTTAAACAGCGGGGGGCCGACGCAGTATTTT,CASSLNSGGPTQYF
-,few,TRBV2,TRBJ2-4,TGTGCCAGCAGTAACGACCCATTGTTCACAAACATTCAGTACTTC,CASSNDPLFTNIQYF
-,few,TRBV5-1,TRBJ1-1,TGCGCCAGCAGCTTGGAGGCGGACCGCACTGAAGCTTTCTTT,CASSLEADRTEAFF
TRBD1,few,TRBV29-1,TRBJ2-2,TGCAGCGTCCTTAGGACAGGGACGCGGGAGCTGTTTTTT,CSVLRTGTRELFF
TRBD2,few,TRBV6-5,TRBJ2-5,TGTGCCAGCAGTTACTCCATACTAGCGGATAAGGAGACCCAGTACTTC,CASSYSILADKETQYF
TRBD1,few,TRBV5-1,TRBJ1-4,TGCGCCAGCAGCCAGGGACAGGGTAAAGAAAAACTGTTTTTT,CASSQGQGKEKLFF
TRBD1,-,TRBV7-9,TRBJ2-7,TGTGCCAGCAGTCGCCCCGGGACAGGGCTTGGCGAGCAGTACTTC,CASSRPGTGLGEQYF
-,many,TRBV7-2,TRBJ1-5,TGTGCCAGCAGCTTACAGTACAATCAGCCCCAGCATTTT,CASSLQYNQPQHF
TRBD2,many,TRBV7-9,TRBJ2-1,TGTGCCAGCAGCTTACTTGCGGGGGGGCCGGTCAATGAGCAGTTCTTC,CASSLLAGGPVNEQFF
TRBD1,-,TRBV19,TRBJ1-5,TGTGCCAGTAGACCCGAACAGGGGGGGCATCAGCCCCAGCATTTT,CASRPEQGGHQPQHF
-,-,TRBV20-1,TRBJ1-2,TGCAGTGCCGCCCCTCCCCTGTCGGGCTATGGCTACACCTTC,CSAAPPLSGYGYTF
-,-,TRBV5-6,TRBJ2-1,TGTGCCAGCAGCTGGCCGGGGTACAATGAGCAGTTCTTC,CASSWPGYNEQFF
-,few,TRBV5-1,TRBJ2-5,TGCGCCAGCAGCAACCTCCAAGAGACCCAGTACTTC,CASSNLQETQYF
-,many,TRBV7-7,TRBJ1-6,TGTGCTAGCAGCCCCGGTCGGCTAGCTCGTTCACCCCTCCACTTT,CASSPGRLARSPLHF
TRBD2,-,TRBV3-1,TRBJ2-5,TGTGCCAGCAGCCCGACTAGCGGGTCCTTCCAGACCCAGTACTTC,CASSPTSGSFQTQYF
TRBD1,-,TRBV2,TRBJ2-1,TGTGCCAGCAGTGAAGCGAGGTCCGGGACAGGGGGCCGCGCGGGCAATGAGCAGTTCTTC,CASSEARSGTGGRAGNEQFF
-,few,TRBV20-1,TRBJ2-5,TGCAGTGCTAGTTCCGGATGGGGAGAGACCCAGTACTTC,CSASSGWGETQYF
TRBD1,few,TRBV12-3/TRBV12-4,TRBJ2-7,TGTGCCAGCAGTTACACAGGGGGCGTGGGGTACGAGCAGTACTTC,CASSYTGGVGYEQYF
TRBD1,few,TRBV14,TRBJ1-2,TGTGCCAGCAGCCTACGATCGCCGGGACAGGGGGAGGGCTATGGCTACACCTTC,CASSLRSPGQGEGYGYTF
-,few,TRBV10-2,TRBJ2-3,TGCGCCAGCAGTGAAGACTTCCGCACAGATACGCAGTATTTT,CASSEDFRTDTQYF
TRBD2,-,TRBV5-1,TRBJ2-3,TGCGCCAGCAGCTTGGTAGGGACTAGCAGCACAGATACGCAGTATTTT,CASSLVGTSSTDTQYF
-,few,TRBV20-1,TRBJ1-5,TGCAGTGCTAGAGCGGAAGTCAATCAGCCCCAGCATTTT,CSARAEVNQPQHF
-,few,TRBV12-3/TRBV12-4,TRBJ1-6,TGTGCCAGCAGTTTCGGCCTATATAATTCACCCCTCCACTTT,CASSFGLYNSPLHF
-,-,TRBV27,TRBJ2-1,TGTGCCAGCAGTTTGCGGAGGAATGATGAGCAGTTCTTC,CASSLRRNDEQFF
TRBD1,-,TRBV5-1,TRBJ1-1,TGCGCCAGCAGCTTGGGGGGACAGGGGAAAGAAGCTTTCTTT,CASSLGGQGKEAFF
-,few,TRBV12-3/TRBV12-4,TRBJ2-5,TGTGCCAGCAGTTTAAGGGGCGCCTGGCAAGAGACCCAGTACTTC,CASSLRGAWQETQYF
TRBD1,-,TRBV5-5,TRBJ1-1,TGTGCCAGCAGCTTGGCCAAAGGGGGCGGGACTGAAGCTTTCTTT,CASSLAKGGGTEAFF
TRBD1,-,TRBV6-5,TRBJ2-7,TGTGCCAGCAGTTCCCCCGGGACAGGGACCGAGCAGTACTTC,CASSSPGTGTEQYF
TRBD2,-,TRBV5-1,TRBJ2-1,TGCGCCAGCAGCTTGGACCAGGGACTAGCGGGATACAATGAGCAGTTCTTC,CASSLDQGLAGYNEQFF
-,few,TRBV7-6,TRBJ1-1,TGTGCCAGCCTCCAGGGGAGGTTTGACACTGAAGCTTTCTTT,CASLQGRFDTEAFF
-,-,TRBV12-3/TRBV12-4,TRBJ2-2,TGTGCCACCAACACAAGGGGGGAGCTGTTTTTT,CATNTRGELFF
-,-,TRBV5-1,TRBJ1-2,TGCGCCAGCAGCTTCCTCACCCGAGGGGGGTATGGCTACACCTTC,CASSFLTRGGYGYTF
TRBD1,-,TRBV29-1,TRBJ1-4,TGCAGCGTTGAAGATCAAGCAGGGGGCCACGAAAAACTGTTTTTT,CSVEDQAGGHEKLFF
TRBD1,-,TRBV19,TRBJ2-1,TGTGCCAGTAGTCTTCGGACAGGGACCTACAATGAGCAGTTCTTC,CASSLRTGTYNEQFF
-,many,TRBV29-1,TRBJ2-5,TGCAGCGTGGGACCGAGGCAAGAGACCCAGTACTTC,CSVGPRQETQYF
-,many,TRBV7-2,TRBJ2-7,TGTGCCAGCAGCCTTGAAAGGGCCGAGCAGTACTTC,CASSLERAEQYF
-,-,TRBV5-6,TRBJ2-5,TGTGCCAGCAGCTTGTCCCATGGCCTGGAGACCCAGTACTTC,CASSLSHGLETQYF
TRBD1,many,TRBV10-3,TRBJ2-2,TGTGCCATCAGTACCCGACAGGGGTCCACCGGGGAGCTGTTTTTT,CAISTRQGSTGELFF
-,-,TRBV5-1,TRBJ2-7,TGCGCCAGCAGAATTGGGGGAAACTCCTACGAGCAGTACTTC,CASRIGGNSYEQYF
-,-,TRBV7-9,TRBJ1-1,TGTGCCAGCAGCCAGGGCGGCGACATGAACACTGAAGCTTTCTTT,CASSQGGDMNTEAFF
TRBD1,few,TRBV12-5,TRBJ2-1,TGTGCTAGTGGCTCGGGACAGGGGCTTTCCAATGAGCAGTTCTTC,CASGSGQGLSNEQFF
-,-,TRBV27,TRBJ2-5,TGTGCCAGCAGCAATTCGAAGGGTACCGACGCTCCAGCCGAAGAGACCCAGTACTTC,CASSNSKGTDAPAEETQYF
TRBD2,few,TRBV7-9,TRBJ2-7,TGTGCCAGCAGCTTTTATGGGGGGGTGACCTCCTACGAGCAGTACTTC,CASSFYGGVTSYEQYF
-,-,TRBV5-1,TRBJ1-6,TGCGCCAGCCCGGCTCTCTCCTCCTATAATTCACACCTCCACTTT,CASPALSSYNSHLHF
-,few,TRBV24-1,TRBJ2-3,TGTGCCCCCATCAGAGCAGGGGACAGCACAGATACGCAGTATTTT,CAPIRAGDSTDTQYF
-,many,TRBV6-1,TRBJ2-1,TGTGCCAGCAGTCCCCAGGCTAGCGATCCCTACAATGAGCAGTTCTTC,CASSPQASDPYNEQFF
-,-,TRBV11-1,TRBJ2-1,TGTGCCAGCAGTCCTGCAGGAGGGGGCTCGGCCTTGCATTCGGGTGAGCAGTTCTTC,CASSPAGGGSALHSGEQFF
-,-,TRBV29-1,TRBJ2-3,TGCAGCGTTTATACAGGGATGGCGTCTTGGACAGATACGCAGTATTTT,CSVYTGMASWTDTQYF
-,-,TRBV20-1,TRBJ1-2,TGCAGTGCCCCTCCCACGGGGGGGCCCTATGGCTACACCTTC,CSAPPTGGPYGYTF